This T cell receptor beta chain is from a study of blood T cell repertoires in COVID-19. Study-wide context: Samples came from the United States, Italy and Spain, spanning acute and convalescent COVID-19.

In the authors' workflow: Amplification of reference gene primers was used by the study to estimate nucleated cell counts. Some clones are missing from TCRdb's copy, which holds only in-frame ones; the method was immunoSEQ multiplex PCR. V and J calls and clone size are copied from that table; D and trimming were computed from the DNA. In the table there are roughly 81,000 clones, approximately 90% of which are singletons. V was shortened by 0 bases and J by 7 bases, with 14 bases between the two germline ends. The CDR3 runs to 15 residues. Germline CDR1 SGHTA, CDR2 FQGNSA. The receptor was isolated from a man aged 70 or older with active or convalescent COVID-19. Sequences were obtained from peripheral blood. The chain employs TRBV7-2 and TRBJ2-3; the D gene is possibly TRBD1 (6 bases). In DNA form, the CDR3 reads TGTGCCAGCAGCTTAGCGGGACATGGATTATATACGCAGTATTTT. Its protein product is CASSLAGHGLYTQYF.